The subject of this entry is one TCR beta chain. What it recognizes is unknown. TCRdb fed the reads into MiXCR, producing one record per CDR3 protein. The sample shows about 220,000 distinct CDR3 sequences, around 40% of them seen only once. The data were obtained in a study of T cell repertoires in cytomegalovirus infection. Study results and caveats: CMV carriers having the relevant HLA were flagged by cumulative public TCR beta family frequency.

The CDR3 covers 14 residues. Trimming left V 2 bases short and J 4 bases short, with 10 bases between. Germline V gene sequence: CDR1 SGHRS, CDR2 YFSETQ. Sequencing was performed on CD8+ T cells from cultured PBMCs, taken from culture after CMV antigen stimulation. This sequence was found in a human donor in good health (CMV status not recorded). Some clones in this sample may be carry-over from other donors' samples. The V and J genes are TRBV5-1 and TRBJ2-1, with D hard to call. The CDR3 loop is CASSLVRPYNEQFF. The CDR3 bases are TGCGCCAGCAGCTTAGTCCGCCCATACAATGAGCAGTTCTTC.